Below are 18 T cell receptor beta chains sequenced from a single sample in a study of cytomegalovirus exposure and HLA in healthy donors (TCRdb year 2017). The library was built by means of the immunoSEQ multiplex PCR assay. For the multiplex PCR, a mixture combining 60 forward primers for TCR Vbeta segments and 13 reverse primers for TCR Jbeta segments was used. Imported from immuneACCESS, the table was reduced by TCRdb to in-frame sequences with V and J called. These copies leave out some clones; in studies compared against another copy, an unresolved V gene accounts for under half, and the cause of the remainder is not known. The sample table contains about 190,000 clones; only one count was recorded for 75% to 90% of them. The ten largest clones take up approximately 1.2% of the sample. The sample consisted of PBMCs. These receptors were obtained from a boy under 10 years old in good health and CMV-seronegative.

The rearrangement links TRBV6-1 to TRBJ1-1, with D possibly TRBD1 on 6 matching bases. CDR1 and CDR2 from the germline V gene are MNHNS and SASEGT. V lost 1 base to trimming and J lost 4 bases, with 13 bases between them. The CDR3 runs 15 residues. The CDR3 DNA follows: TGTGCCAGCAGTGAAGGGGCAGCGGGGGCCACTGAAGCTTTCTTT. Translating gives CASSEGAAGATEAFF.

This clone was picked up a small number of times. The J gene is TRBJ2-5, the V gene TRBV6-1, with 7 bases matching TRBD1. The CDR3 is 14 amino acids. The V and J ends lost 8 bases and 4 bases, in that order; junction bases with no gene match: 10. From germline, CDR1 is MNHNS and CDR2 SASEGT. The CDR3 DNA is TGTGCCAGCGTGACAGGGTCTGTGCGAGAGACCCAGTACTTC. This translates into CASVTGSVRETQYF.

The chain has TRBV5-1 and TRBJ2-1; no reliable D call. The CDR3 runs 11 residues. Trimming cost V 5 bases and J 4 bases, with 4 bases left between them. CDR1 is SGHRS, CDR2 YFSETQ, per germline. This CDR3 reads CASSSYNEQFF. Here the CDR3 DNA reads TGCGCCAGCAGTTCGTACAATGAGCAGTTCTTC.

In nucleotides, the CDR3 is TGTGCCAGCAGCGTAGACAGGGCGGACACTGAAGCTTTCTTT. It translates to CASSVDRADTEAFF. J is TRBJ1-1 and V is TRBV9; D possibly corresponds to TRBD1 (6 bases). The CDR3 is 14 residues long. Per germline, CDR1 SGDLS and CDR2 YYNGEE. The V end was cut by 0 bases, the J end by 3 bases, with 9 bases between.

The chain has TRBV23-1 and TRBJ2-7; D gene ambiguous. TRBV23-1 is designated an ORF whose function remains uncertain. The CDR3 has 10 residues. V was cut by 3 bases and J by 6 bases, with 3 bases left in between. Here the CDR3 reads CASSHSEQYV. The CDR3 DNA is TGCGCCAGCAGTCATAGCGAGCAGTACGTC.

V and J are TRBV7-2 and TRBJ1-2; D not resolved. V was pared by 5 bases and J by 4 bases, with 17 bases between. CDR1 SGHTA and CDR2 FQGNSA come from the germline V gene. The CDR3 consists of 15 residues. In DNA, the CDR3 is TGTGCCAGCAGCCGTACAGACGGAAGGATCTATGGCTACACCTTC. As protein: CASSRTDGRIYGYTF.

This chain connects TRBV5-1 to TRBJ2-5; D is perhaps TRBD1 (5 bases). V was clipped by 3 bases and J by 1 base, with 13 bases between them. This CDR3 region has 15 residues. Germline CDR1 SGHRS, CDR2 YFSETQ. CDR3 coding DNA: TGCGCCAGCAGCTCTTCTGGGGCCAGCCAAGAGACCCAGTACTTC. Translated: CASSSSGASQETQYF.

The J gene is TRBJ2-3, the V gene TRBV5-1; 11 nucleotides line up with TRBD2. The germline V gene encodes CDR1 SGHRS and CDR2 YFSETQ. V was clipped by 1 base and J by 0 bases; unmatched bases: 4. CDR3 length: 17 residues. This CDR3 reads CASSLTSGGLSTDTQYF. The CDR3 DNA is TGCGCCAGCAGCTTGACTAGCGGGGGACTTAGCACAGATACGCAGTATTTT.

The chain joins TRBV6-1 to TRBJ2-2; 10 nucleotides agree with TRBD1. There are 13 residues in the CDR3. CDR1 is MNHNS and CDR2 is SASEGT in the germline V gene. J gave up 6 bases and V 6 bases, and 1 base lay outside the gene matches. CDR3 protein: CASRDRGAGELFF. As DNA, the CDR3 is TGTGCCAGCAGGGACAGGGGGGCCGGGGAGCTGTTTTTT.

The CDR3 reads CASSSETSGVNTQYF. In nucleotides, the CDR3 is TGTGCCAGCAGTTCTGAGACTAGCGGGGTGAATACGCAGTATTTT. V and J are TRBV28 and TRBJ2-3; 11 bases align to TRBD2. The CDR3 is 15 residues long. Germline V gene data show CDR1 as MDHEN and CDR2 as SYDVKM. J was trimmed by 7 bases and V by 4 bases; bases with no gene match: 7.

A remark on this clone: This sample also contains other DNA sequences that code for the same CDR3. The genes are TRBV7-6 and TRBJ1-1; a weak D match, TRBD1 (6 bases). Trimming left V 5 bases short and J 1 base short, with 20 bases between. Germline assignment: CDR1 SGHVS and CDR2 FNYEAQ. The CDR3 is 17 residues long. As DNA, the CDR3 is TGTGCCAGCAGCCCGGCGGTGGGGGCGGGGGGGAACACTGAAGCTTTCTTT. It yields the protein CASSPAVGAGGNTEAFF.

This chain joins TRBV9 and TRBJ2-1; 15 nucleotides line up with TRBD2. Trimming at V came to 3 bases and at J to 6 bases, leaving 1 base not matched to a gene. Germline CDR1 SGDLS, CDR2 YYNGEE. The CDR3 runs 15 residues. CDR3 sequence: CASSGTSGGVNEQFF. In nucleotides, the CDR3 is TGTGCCAGCAGCGGGACTAGCGGGGGGGTCAATGAGCAGTTCTTC.

This clone appeared a few times. This chain connects TRBV7-9 to TRBJ2-2; D not certain. The CDR3 extends over 13 amino acids. Trimming stripped 7 bases from V and 3 bases from J, with 9 bases between. Germline CDR1 is SEHNR and CDR2 is FQNEAQ (reference sequence). The DNA for the CDR3 is TGTGCCAGCATCAATGGAGACACCGGGGAGCTGTTTTTT. This encodes CASINGDTGELFF.

The chain employs TRBV5-4 and TRBJ2-5, with D possibly TRBD2 on 5 matching bases. The DNA end lines up better with TRBJ2-7; the J call may be wrong. Germline values: CDR1 SGHNT, CDR2 YYREEE (reference sequence). The CDR3 is made up of 13 amino acids. The CDR3 is CASSFRRADEQYF. CDR3 bases: TGTGCCAGCAGCTTCCGGCGGGCTGACGAGCAGTACTTC.

The J gene is TRBJ2-2, the V gene TRBV2; 9 bases match TRBD2. The CDR3 consists of 14 residues. Unmatched junction bases numbered 4, after V lost 6 bases and J lost 5 bases. Germline V lookup: CDR1 SNHLY, CDR2 FYNNEI. DNA for the CDR3: TGTGCCAGCAGGGCGGGACTAGCTACCGGGGAGCTGTTTTTT. Translated, it gives CASRAGLATGELFF.

This clone was seen only a few times. This chain links TRBV19 with TRBJ1-4; D perhaps matches TRBD1 (5 bases). Germline V gene sequence: CDR1 LNHDA, CDR2 SQIVND (reference sequence). V was clipped by 7 bases and J by 4 bases, with 16 bases between them. This CDR3 has 15 residues. CDR3 DNA sequence: TGTGCCAGTAAAGGAGGGGCTGGGGGTAATGAAAAACTGTTTTTT. Protein: CASKGGAGGNEKLFF.

This chain joins TRBV6-1 and TRBJ2-1; tentative D call: TRBD2 (7 bases). CDR1 and CDR2 from the germline V gene are MNHNS and SASEGT. CDR3 length equals 15 residues. Trimming removed 5 bases at V and 4 bases at J, with 15 bases between. The CDR3 spells CASSSSGTLYNEQFF. CDR3 sequence (DNA): TGTGCCAGCAGTTCCAGCGGGACATTATACAATGAGCAGTTCTTC.

The chain uses TRBV28 and TRBJ1-2; D possibly corresponds to TRBD1 (6 bases). Germline V gene lookup returns CDR1 MDHEN and CDR2 SYDVKM. Trimming removed 8 bases at V and 8 bases at J, with 15 bases between. CDR3 length: 12 residues. Here the CDR3 DNA reads TGTGCCAGCTGTCTGAGGGGGAAGGGCTACACCTTC. This sequence encodes CASCLRGKGYTF.